This T cell receptor beta chain was captured in a study of T cells in Graves' hyperthyroidism and ophthalmopathy. Study at large: Peripheral blood was taken when the disease was first diagnosed, before any treatment began.

A patient was excluded if there was uncontrolled infection, other autoimmune disease, pregnancy or lactation. Diagnoses rested on clinical symptoms, serum thyroxine and TRAb, thyroid ultrasound and orbital computed tomography. It was around 11 ml of fresh peripheral blood that supplied the PBMCs. The CDR3 regions of TCR beta were amplified from RNA transcripts. The TCR CDR3 was amplified in a first-round RT-PCR using the HTBI primer set. Each CDR3 protein is one row after TCRdb ran MiXCR on the multiplex PCR reads. Of 380,000 or so distinct CDR3 sequences listed, around an eighth were seen once; the top ten hold about a fifth. This clonotype came up a few times. The CDR3 extends over 13 amino acids. The V gene lost 0 bases and the J gene lost 7 bases, with 7 bases spanning the gap. Germline V gene data show CDR1 as KGHSY and CDR2 as FQNENV.

The sequence came from a man aged 30 to 39 with Graves' hyperthyroidism that later progressed to Graves' ophthalmopathy. J is TRBJ1-5 and V is TRBV16; a weak D match, TRBD1 (6 bases). The specimen was blood. The CDR3 DNA follows: TGTGCCAGCAGCCAATCCGGGGGCCAGCCCCAGCATTTT. Protein product: CASSQSGGQPQHF.